The clone carrying this T cell receptor (beta chain) showed up just a few times. TCRdb ran MiXCR on the RACE reads and lists one entry per CDR3 protein. The data show tens of thousands of distinct CDR3 sequences, 9.5% to 13% seen once. The data originate from a study of human T cells and chemical hapten exposure. Specified time point: patch test 3, about 24 weeks after DPC sensitization. The treatment denotes: therapeutic diphenylcyclopropenone sensitization with weekly scalp DPC. Unfractionated whole blood served as the source for total RNA extraction. The CDR3 covers 14 residues. Germline V lookup: CDR1 SGHTA, CDR2 FQGNSA. The V end lost 4 bases, the J end lost 3 bases, and 13 bases lay between the germline ends.

V and J are TRBV7-2 and TRBJ2-7; D is ambiguous. The origin of this receptor is a woman aged 25 to 39 with alopecia areata. Some clones in this sample may be carry-over from other donors' samples. This sample comprised whole blood, obtained in connection with sensitization to the hapten diphenylcyclopropenone (DPC). DNA for the CDR3: TGTGCCAGCAGCTCTGCGGCGGCCAACTACGAGCAGTACTTC. Protein: CASSSAAANYEQYF.